The next 19 T cell receptor beta chains were all read from a single sample in a study of beta chain features in type 1 diabetes (dated by TCRdb to 2016 to 2019). The library was built by means of the immunoSEQ multiplex PCR assay. The entire amount of isolated RNA was reverse transcribed using the High Capacity cDNA Reverse Transcription Kit, so the sequenced TCRB transcripts were expressed ones. Drawn from immuneACCESS, this table holds only the in-frame rearrangements with V and J called that TCRdb kept. Clones are partly lost; checked studies trace under half to an unresolved V gene and leave the rest unexplained. The sample table records roughly 250,000 clones; roughly 9.6% of these occur just once. Jointly, the top ten make up less than 0.035% of the sample. The specimen sequenced was naive CD4+ T cells from blood. Interpreted using the paper, the cell subset or site label stands for: true naive CD4+ T cells. These receptors were collected from a woman between 18 and 29 years old in good health.

This clone has more than one count but fewer than ten. The chain has TRBV5-1 and TRBJ1-2; unclear D gene. V dropped 5 bases and J dropped 4 bases, with 12 bases sitting between them. CDR3 size: 13 residues. The germline CDR1 and CDR2 sequences are SGHRS and YFSETQ. CDR3 bases: TGCGCCAGCAGTTTAGAGGTTTCCTATGGCTACACCTTC. This gives the protein CASSLEVSYGYTF.

This clone was picked up a small number of times. The chain combines TRBV4-2 with TRBJ1-6; 10 positions match TRBD1. V was pared by 1 base and J by 8 bases, with 5 bases of the junction left unmatched. Germline assignment: CDR1 LGHNA and CDR2 YNFKEQ. The CDR3 spans 16 residues. The CDR3 spells CASSQASGQGHSPLHF. The CDR3 DNA follows: TGTGCCAGCAGCCAAGCCTCGGGACAGGGGCATTCACCCCTCCACTTT.

The chain has TRBV7-9 and TRBJ1-2, with no clear D. Germline V gives CDR1 SEHNR, CDR2 FQNEAQ (reference sequence). V was cut by 0 bases and J by 1 base, with 12 bases left in between. This CDR3 contains 16 residues. CDR3 residues: CASSLAITQDNYGYTF. In DNA form, the CDR3 reads TGTGCCAGCAGCTTAGCAATTACTCAGGATAACTATGGCTACACCTTC.

This clone was picked up a small number of times. The chain is built from TRBV5-1 and TRBJ2-1, with D hard to call. With 4 bases removed from V and 6 bases from J, the gap between germline ends came to 11 bases. The CDR3 runs 13 residues. In germline, CDR1 is SGHRS, CDR2 YFSETQ. The CDR3 spells CASSTSYGNEQFF. The DNA of the CDR3 is TGCGCCAGCAGCACGTCGTACGGCAATGAGCAGTTCTTC.

V gene TRBV30 combines with J gene TRBJ2-6; 7 bases are a match to TRBD1. Trimming took 5 bases from V and 2 from J; bases not matched to a gene: 6. Germline V lookup: CDR1 GTSNPN, CDR2 SVGIG (reference sequence). This CDR3 comprises 15 residues. The CDR3 is CAWLNRGPGANVLTF. In DNA, the CDR3 is TGTGCCTGGTTGAACAGGGGCCCTGGGGCCAACGTCCTGACTTTC.

This clone was detected a few times. The chain links TRBV30 to TRBJ2-7; D is perhaps TRBD2 (5 bases). This CDR3 has 13 amino acids. The V gene's germline CDR1 is GTSNPN and CDR2 SVGIG (reference sequence). V lost 0 bases and J 3 bases, leaving 9 bases between the germline ends. The CDR3 nucleotides are TGTGCCTGGAGTGTAACGGGAAGCTACGAGCAGTACTTC. The encoded protein is CAWSVTGSYEQYF.

This clone was seen more than once but under ten times. This sequence joins TRBV5-6 and TRBJ2-2; 7 bases are a match to TRBD2. CDR1 is SGHDT, CDR2 YYEEEE, per germline. The V segment lost 2 bases and the J segment 4 bases; nucleotides outside the gene matches: 11. The CDR3 sequence is 17 residues long. The CDR3 region has the DNA TGTGCCAGCAGCTTTCGGGTAGGAGCGGGGAGCACCGGGGAGCTGTTTTTT. Translation: CASSFRVGAGSTGELFF.

This clone was counted a few times. J is TRBJ1-2 and V is TRBV6-5; D is perhaps TRBD1 (5 bases). Trimming removed 5 bases at V and 3 bases at J, with 13 bases between. This CDR3 has 14 amino acids. Per the germline V gene, CDR1 is MNHEY and CDR2 is SVGAGI. The CDR3 region has the DNA TGTGCCAGCAGTCTAGACGGGACTGACTATGGCTACACCTTC. It translates to CASSLDGTDYGYTF.

The table lists this clone with a few counts. V usage is TRBV18 and J usage is TRBJ1-1; D perhaps matches TRBD1 (5 bases). Looked up from germline, CDR1 is KGHSH and CDR2 is LQKENI. V lost 1 base and J lost 1, with 7 bases in between. There are 14 residues in the CDR3. CDR3 sequence (DNA): TGTGCCAGCTCACCACAGGGGTCGAACACTGAAGCTTTCTTT. This translates into CASSPQGSNTEAFF.

The chain has TRBV7-9 and TRBJ2-4; D perhaps matches TRBD1 (5 bases). Germline CDR1 reads SEHNR; CDR2 reads FQNEAQ (reference sequence). The CDR3 covers 15 residues. Deletions cut 5 bases from V and 7 bases from J, with 18 bases between. As DNA, the CDR3 is TGTGCCAGCAGCAAGACAGCCGGTATTGGGAACATTCAGTACTTC. Protein product: CASSKTAGIGNIQYF.

The rearrangement joins TRBV7-9 to TRBJ1-6; the D gene is possibly TRBD1 (5 bases). Trimming stripped 5 bases from V and 4 bases from J, with 18 bases between. The CDR3 totals 17 residues. Germline V CDR1 and CDR2: SEHNR, FQNEAQ (reference sequence). The CDR3 bases are TGTGCCAGCAGCCAGCCCCGCGGGGGGAATTATAATTCACCCCTCCACTTT. Protein product: CASSQPRGGNYNSPLHF.

The chain employs TRBV18 and TRBJ1-1, with TRBD1 matching 8 bases. This CDR3 has 16 residues. Looked up from germline, CDR1 is KGHSH and CDR2 is LQKENI. Losses at the gene ends were 3 bases for V and 4 bases for J; bases not matched to a gene: 10. As DNA, the CDR3 is TGTGCCAGCTCACCTATAATGGACAGGGCGACCACTGAAGCTTTCTTT. Its protein product is CASSPIMDRATTEAFF.

This clone turned up a few times. V usage is TRBV20-1 and J usage is TRBJ1-2; tentative D call: TRBD1 (5 bases). This CDR3 comprises 11 residues. Trimming cost V 3 bases and J 6 bases, with 8 bases left between them. Germline-derived CDR1 and CDR2 are DFQATT and SNEGSKA (reference sequence). The CDR3 is CSASREDGYTF. The CDR3 DNA sequence: TGCAGTGCTAGCAGGGAGGATGGCTACACCTTC.

The chain is built from TRBV6-1 and TRBJ1-2; D is possibly TRBD1 (6 bases). Germline CDR1 is MNHNS and CDR2 is SASEGT. This CDR3 has 13 residues. The ends were cut back, 5 bases at V and 4 bases at J, with 11 bases in the middle. The CDR3 protein is CASSLGAAYGYTF. The CDR3 DNA is TGTGCCAGCAGTCTGGGGGCCGCCTATGGCTACACCTTC.

The chain carries TRBV19 and TRBJ1-1; D is unclear. This CDR3 spans 12 amino acids. V dropped 5 bases and J dropped 7 bases, with 11 bases sitting between them. Germline-derived CDR1 and CDR2 are LNHDA and SQIVND (reference sequence). CDR3 sequence (DNA): TGTGCCAGTAGTCCAGGACTCTTTGAAGCTTTCTTT. This translates into CASSPGLFEAFF. Full variable domain (remainder filled in from reference TRBV19 and TRBJ1-1): DGGITQSPKYLFRKEGQNVTLSCEQNLNHDAMYWYRQDPGQGLRLIYYSQIVNDFQKGDIAEGYSVSREKKESFPLTVTSAQKNPTAFYLCASSPGLFEAFFGQGTRLTVV.

This clone was picked up a small number of times. This chain connects TRBV18 to TRBJ2-7; D possibly corresponds to TRBD1 (6 bases). The length of the CDR3 is 14 residues. V gave up 8 bases and J gave up 5 bases, with 19 bases separating them. Per the germline V gene, CDR1 is KGHSH and CDR2 is LQKENI. CDR3 protein: CASHQSGVGHEQYF. In DNA, the CDR3 is TGTGCCAGCCACCAGTCAGGGGTCGGTCACGAGCAGTACTTC.

The CDR3: CASTGLAGNTGELFF. The CDR3 DNA is TGTGCCAGCACCGGACTAGCGGGCAACACCGGGGAGCTGTTTTTT. The rearrangement links TRBV6-1 to TRBJ2-2, with 11 bases matching TRBD2. Trimming took 7 bases from V and 2 from J; bases not matched to a gene: 3. CDR1 MNHNS and CDR2 SASEGT come from the germline V gene. This CDR3 region has 15 residues.

The chain employs TRBV5-1 and TRBJ2-1, with TRBD2 matching 7 bases. CDR1 is SGHRS and CDR2 is YFSETQ in the germline V gene. This CDR3 spans 14 amino acids. Germline trimming cut 0 bases from V and 4 bases from J; bases unmatched to any gene: 1. The CDR3 is CASSLGGSYNEQFF. In DNA, the CDR3 is TGCGCCAGCAGCTTGGGCGGGAGTTACAATGAGCAGTTCTTC.

This clone was seen a few times. This chain connects TRBV28 to TRBJ2-7; D perhaps matches TRBD1 (5 bases). Trimming shortened V by 6 bases and J by 2 bases, and 17 bases separated the two germline ends. The CDR3 length is 15 residues. The V gene's germline CDR1 is MDHEN and CDR2 SYDVKM. CDR3 residues: CASRHDSYSPYEQYF. The CDR3 DNA reads TGTGCCAGCAGACATGACAGTTACTCACCCTACGAGCAGTACTTC.